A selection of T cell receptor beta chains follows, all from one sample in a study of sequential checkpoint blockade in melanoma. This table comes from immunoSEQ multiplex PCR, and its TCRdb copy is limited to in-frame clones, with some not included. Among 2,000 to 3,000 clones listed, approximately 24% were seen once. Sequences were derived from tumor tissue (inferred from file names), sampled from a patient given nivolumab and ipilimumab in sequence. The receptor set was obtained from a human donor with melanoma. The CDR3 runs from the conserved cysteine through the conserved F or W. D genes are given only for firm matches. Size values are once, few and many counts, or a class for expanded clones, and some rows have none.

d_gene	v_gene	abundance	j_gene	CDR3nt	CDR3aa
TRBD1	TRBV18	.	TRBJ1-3	TGTGCCAGCTCACCAGGACAGGGAATAACTGGAAACACCATATATTTT	CASSPGQGITGNTIYF
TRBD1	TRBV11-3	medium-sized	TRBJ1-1	TGTGCCAGCAGCTCAGACAGGGCACACACTGAAGCTTTCTTT	CASSSDRAHTEAFF
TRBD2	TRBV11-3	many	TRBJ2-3	TGTGCCAGCAGCTCGGGACTAGGTGCCACAGATACGCAGTATTTT	CASSSGLGATDTQYF
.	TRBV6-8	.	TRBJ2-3	TGTGCCATCAGGGGCGGGAGTGGCACAGATACGCAGTATTTT	CAIRGGSGTDTQYF
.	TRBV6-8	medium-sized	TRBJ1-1	TGTGCCAGCAGTTATTACTATACTGAAGCTTTCTTT	CASSYYYTEAFF
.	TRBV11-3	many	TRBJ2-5	TGTGCCAGCAGCTTAGAATTCCAGGGCAGGCGGGAGACCCAGTACTTC	CASSLEFQGRRETQYF
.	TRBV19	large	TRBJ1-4	TGTGCCAGTCAATCTGCAGGGTGGGATGAAAAACTGTTTTTT	CASQSAGWDEKLFF
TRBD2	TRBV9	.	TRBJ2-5	TGTGCCGCCCGTGAAGGAGCGGGGGGCGGGTACCAAGAGACCCAGTACTTC	CAAREGAGGGYQETQYF
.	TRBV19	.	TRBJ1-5	TGTGCCAGTAGTATAGGGGGCAGGACAATATCCCAGCATTTT	CASSIGGRTISQHF
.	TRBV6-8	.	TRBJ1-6	TGTGCCAGCTCCTCCGGCCCTTATAATTCACCCCTCCACTTT	CASSSGPYNSPLHF
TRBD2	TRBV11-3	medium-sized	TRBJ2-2	TGTGCCAGCAGCCCATGGACTAGCGGACTCCGGGGGGAGCTGTTTTTT	CASSPWTSGLRGELFF
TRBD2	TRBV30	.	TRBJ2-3	TGTGCCTGGAGTGTGGGACTAGCGGGAGTGGATACGCAGTATTTT	CAWSVGLAGVDTQYF
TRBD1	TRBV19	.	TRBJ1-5	TGTGCCAGTAGACAGGGGCTTAATCAGCCCCAGCATTTT	CASRQGLNQPQHF
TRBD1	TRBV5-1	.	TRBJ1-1	TGCGCCAGCAGCTTTACAGGGGTGAACACTGAAGCTTTCTTT	CASSFTGVNTEAFF
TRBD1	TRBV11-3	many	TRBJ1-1	TGTGCCAGCAGCTTTCAACGGGACAGGGGTAACACTGAAGCTTTCTTT	CASSFQRDRGNTEAFF
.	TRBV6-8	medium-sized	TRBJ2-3	TGTGCCAGCAGTTACTCGTATCAGGGGCAGGATACGCAGTATTTT	CASSYSYQGQDTQYF
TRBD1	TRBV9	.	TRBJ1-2	TGTGCCAGCAGCGTAGAGAGAGGGCAGGGGGTGGACTATGGCTACACCTTC	CASSVERGQGVDYGYTF
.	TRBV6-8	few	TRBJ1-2	TGTGCCAGCAGTGGCCAGATCAACTATGGCTACACCTTC	CASSGQINYGYTF
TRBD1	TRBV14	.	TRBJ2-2	TGTGCCAGCAGCCAAGGGACAGGGGCACTCGCCGGGGAGCTGTTTTTT	CASSQGTGALAGELFF
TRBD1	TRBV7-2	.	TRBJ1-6	TGTGCCAGCAGCCGGGACAGGGGTTCACCCCTCCACTTT	CASSRDRGSPLHF
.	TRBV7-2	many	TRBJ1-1	TGTGCCAGCAGCTTAGCGAAGACAGGTGAAGCTTTCTTT	CASSLAKTGEAFF
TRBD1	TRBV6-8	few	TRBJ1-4	TGTGCCAGCAGTGATGAGGAGGGGGCTTCTGAAAAACTGTTTTTT	CASSDEEGASEKLFF
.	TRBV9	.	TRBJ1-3	TGTGCCAGCAGCGTAGCTCGCGGAGGGAATGGAAACACCATATATTTT	CASSVARGGNGNTIYF
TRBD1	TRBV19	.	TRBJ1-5	TGTGCCAGTAGTGTCGGGACAGGGGGCGATCATTTT	CASSVGTGGDHF
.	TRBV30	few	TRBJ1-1	TGTGCCTGGACACTGAACACTGAAGCTTTCTTT	CAWTLNTEAFF
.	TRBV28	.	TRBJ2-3	TGTGCCAGCGGAGACAGGAGACAAGATACGCAGTATTTT	CASGDRRQDTQYF
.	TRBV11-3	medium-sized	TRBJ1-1	TGTGCCAGCAGCTTAAGCGGTATGAACACTGAAGCTTTCTTT	CASSLSGMNTEAFF
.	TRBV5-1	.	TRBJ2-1	TGCGCCAGCAGCTCCGCTCAGGGTCCCAGCTACAATGAGCAGTTCTTC	CASSSAQGPSYNEQFF
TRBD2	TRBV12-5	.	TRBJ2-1	TGTGCTAGTGGCTCCCCCGGGACTAGCGATAACAATGAGCAGTTCTTC	CASGSPGTSDNNEQFF
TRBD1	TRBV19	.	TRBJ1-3	TGTGCCAGGACAGGGTGGGGAAACACCATATATTTT	CARTGWGNTIYF
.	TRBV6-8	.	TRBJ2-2	TGTGCCAGCAGCCGGCCCCGGGCGAACACCGGGGAGCTGTTTTTT	CASSRPRANTGELFF
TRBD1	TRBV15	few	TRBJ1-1	TGTGCCACCAGCTACAGACAGGGGAACACTGAAGCTTTCTTT	CATSYRQGNTEAFF
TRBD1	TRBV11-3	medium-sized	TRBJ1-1	TGTGCCAGCAACGCAGCCCTGGGACAGGGGACTGAAGCTTTCTTT	CASNAALGQGTEAFF
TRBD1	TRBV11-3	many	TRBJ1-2	TGTGCCAGCAGGTCAACAGGGGGCGACTATGGCTACACCTTC	CASRSTGGDYGYTF
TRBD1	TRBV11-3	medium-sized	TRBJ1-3	TGTGCCAGCAGTCCAAACAGGGGGCTCGGAAACACCATATATTTT	CASSPNRGLGNTIYF
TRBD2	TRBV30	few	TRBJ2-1	TGTGCCTGGAGTCTGTCTAGCGGATACAATGAGCAGTTCTTC	CAWSLSSGYNEQFF
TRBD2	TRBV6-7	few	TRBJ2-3	TGTGCCAGCAGTTACTCGGGCGGGGGGGCCCGAGATACGCAGTATTTT	CASSYSGGGARDTQYF
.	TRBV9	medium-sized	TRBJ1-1	TGTGCCAGCAGCATACCCCATCCGGGGTTAGCTTTCTTT	CASSIPHPGLAFF
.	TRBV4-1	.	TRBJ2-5	TGCGCCAGCAGCCAAGGAGGACTGCGGGAGACCCAGTACTTC	CASSQGGLRETQYF
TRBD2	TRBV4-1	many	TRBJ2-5	TGCGCCAGCAGCCCCCCGGGCGGGGGGGACCAAGAGACCCAGTACTTC	CASSPPGGGDQETQYF
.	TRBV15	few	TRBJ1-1	TGTGCCACCAGCAGAGATTACGGCGACACTGAAGCTTTCTTT	CATSRDYGDTEAFF
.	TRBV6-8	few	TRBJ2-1	TGTGCCAGCAGCCAGCCAACAGGCCGCTCCTACAATGAGCAGTTCTTC	CASSQPTGRSYNEQFF
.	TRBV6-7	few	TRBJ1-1	TGTGCCAGCACAGGGAACACTGAAGCTTTCTTT	CASTGNTEAFF
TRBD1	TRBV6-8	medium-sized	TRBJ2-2	TGTGCCAACTCGGACAGGTCCTTGAACACCGGGGAGCTGTTTTTT	CANSDRSLNTGELFF
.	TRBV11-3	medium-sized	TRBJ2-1	TGTGCCAGCAGCTTAGACCCGGACTACAGACTTTTATACAATGAGCAGTTCTTC	CASSLDPDYRLLYNEQFF
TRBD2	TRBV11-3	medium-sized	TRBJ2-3	TGTGCCAGCAGCCAAGGGACTAGCGGGACCACAGATACGCAGTATTTT	CASSQGTSGTTDTQYF
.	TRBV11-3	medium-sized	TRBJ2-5	TGTGCCAGCAGCTTATCTCCAGGGGCCCAGACCCAGTACTTC	CASSLSPGAQTQYF
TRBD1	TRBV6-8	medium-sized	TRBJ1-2	TGTGCCAGCAGTGTTCGACAGGGATCTAGCTATGGCTACACCTTC	CASSVRQGSSYGYTF
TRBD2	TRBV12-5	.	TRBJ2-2	TGTGCCAGCAACGGCGGGAGTGCCGGGGAGCTGTTTTTT	CASNGGSAGELFF
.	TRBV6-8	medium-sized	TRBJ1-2	TGTGCCAGCAGTTACCCGGACACTAACTATGGCTACACCTTC	CASSYPDTNYGYTF
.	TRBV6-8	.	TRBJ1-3	TGTGCCAGCAGCAGACGGGGGGCCTCTGGAAACACCATATATTTT	CASSRRGASGNTIYF
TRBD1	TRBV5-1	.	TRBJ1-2	TGCGCCAGCAGCGAGGACAGGGGGTGGAAAGGCTACACCTTC	CASSEDRGWKGYTF
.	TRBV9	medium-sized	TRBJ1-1	TGTGCCAGCAGCCAGGACACAGGGATCCGGGGTGAAGCTTTCTTT	CASSQDTGIRGEAFF
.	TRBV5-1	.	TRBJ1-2	TGCGCCAGCAGCTTGGCAGAGACTGGGGGATATGGCTACACCTTC	CASSLAETGGYGYTF
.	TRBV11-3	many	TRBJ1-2	TGTGCCAGCAGCATCGACCTGTCCTGGGACGTCCGGGGGAACTATGGCTACACCTTC	CASSIDLSWDVRGNYGYTF
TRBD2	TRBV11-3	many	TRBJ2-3	TGTGCCAGCAGCCTCCGGGAGGGCGGGCCAGATACGCAGTATTTT	CASSLREGGPDTQYF
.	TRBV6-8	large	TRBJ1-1	TGTGCCAGCAGTTACTTGACACCCATGAACACTGAAGCTTTCTTT	CASSYLTPMNTEAFF
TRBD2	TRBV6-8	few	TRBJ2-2	TGTGCCAGCAGCCTTCCTGGCGGGGGGGCCCCCGGGGAGCTGTTTTTT	CASSLPGGGAPGELFF